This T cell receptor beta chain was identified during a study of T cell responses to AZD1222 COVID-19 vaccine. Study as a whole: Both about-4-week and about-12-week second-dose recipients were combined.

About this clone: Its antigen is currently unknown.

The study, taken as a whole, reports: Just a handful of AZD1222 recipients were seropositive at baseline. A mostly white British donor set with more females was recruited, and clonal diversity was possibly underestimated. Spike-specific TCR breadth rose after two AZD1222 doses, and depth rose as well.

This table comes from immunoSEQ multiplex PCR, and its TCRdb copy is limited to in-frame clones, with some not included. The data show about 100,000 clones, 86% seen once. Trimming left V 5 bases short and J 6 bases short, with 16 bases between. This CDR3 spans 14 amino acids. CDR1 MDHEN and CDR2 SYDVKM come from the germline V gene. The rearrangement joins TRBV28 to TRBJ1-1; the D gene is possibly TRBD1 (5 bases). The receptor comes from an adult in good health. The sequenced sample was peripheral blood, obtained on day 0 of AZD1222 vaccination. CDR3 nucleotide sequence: TGTGCCAGCAGTCTAGGGGCCCCCGGGGCTGAAGCTTTCTTT. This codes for CASSLGAPGAEAFF.